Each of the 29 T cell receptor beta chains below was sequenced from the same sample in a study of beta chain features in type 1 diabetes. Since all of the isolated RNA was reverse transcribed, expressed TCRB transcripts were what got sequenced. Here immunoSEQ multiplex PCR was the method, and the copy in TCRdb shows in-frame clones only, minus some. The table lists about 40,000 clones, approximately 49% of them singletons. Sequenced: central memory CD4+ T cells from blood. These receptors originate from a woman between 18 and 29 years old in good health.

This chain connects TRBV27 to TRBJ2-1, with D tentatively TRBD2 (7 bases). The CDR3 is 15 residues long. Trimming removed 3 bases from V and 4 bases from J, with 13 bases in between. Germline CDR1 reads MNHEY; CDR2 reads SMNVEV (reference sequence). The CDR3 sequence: CASSLGGALYNEQFF. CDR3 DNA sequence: TGTGCCAGCAGTTTGGGGGGGGCCCTATACAATGAGCAGTTCTTC.

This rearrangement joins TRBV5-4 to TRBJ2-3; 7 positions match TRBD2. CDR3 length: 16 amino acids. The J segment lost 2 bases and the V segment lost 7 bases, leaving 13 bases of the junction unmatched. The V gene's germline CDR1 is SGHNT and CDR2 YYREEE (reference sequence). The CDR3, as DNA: TGTGCCAGCGGACTAGAGGGGAGTGGGTACACAGATACGCAGTATTTT. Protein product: CASGLEGSGYTDTQYF.

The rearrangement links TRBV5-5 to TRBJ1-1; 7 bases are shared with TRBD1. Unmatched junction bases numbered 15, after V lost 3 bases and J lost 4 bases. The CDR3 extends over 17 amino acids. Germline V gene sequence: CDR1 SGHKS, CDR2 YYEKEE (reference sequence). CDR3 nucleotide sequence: TGTGCCAGCAGCTCAACCATCCGAACAGGGGTAATCACTGAAGCTTTCTTT. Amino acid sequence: CASSSTIRTGVITEAFF. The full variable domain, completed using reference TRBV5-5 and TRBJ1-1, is DAGVTQSPTHLIKTRGQQVTLRCSPISGHKSVSWYQQVLGQGPQFIFQYYEKEERGRGNFPDRFSARQFPNYSSELNVNALLLGDSALYLCASSSTIRTGVITEAFFGQGTRLTVV.

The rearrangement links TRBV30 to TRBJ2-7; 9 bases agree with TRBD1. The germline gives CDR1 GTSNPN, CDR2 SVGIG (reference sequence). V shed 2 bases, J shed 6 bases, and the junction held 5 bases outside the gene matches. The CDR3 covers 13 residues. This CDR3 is CAWSLTGGSEQYF. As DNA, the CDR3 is TGTGCCTGGAGTTTGACAGGGGGTTCCGAGCAGTACTTC. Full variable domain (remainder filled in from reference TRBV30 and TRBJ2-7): SQTIHQWPATLVQPVGSPLSLECTVEGTSNPNLYWYRQAAGRGLQLLFYSVGIGQISSEVPQNLSASRPQDRQFILSSKKLLLSDSGFYLCAWSLTGGSEQYFGPGTRLTVT.

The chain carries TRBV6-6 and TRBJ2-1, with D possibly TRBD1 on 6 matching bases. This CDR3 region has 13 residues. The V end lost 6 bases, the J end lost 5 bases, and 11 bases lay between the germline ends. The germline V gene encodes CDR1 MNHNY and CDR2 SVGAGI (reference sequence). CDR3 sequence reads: CASSRTGNNEQFF. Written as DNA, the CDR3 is TGTGCCAGCAGCAGAACAGGGAACAATGAGCAGTTCTTC.

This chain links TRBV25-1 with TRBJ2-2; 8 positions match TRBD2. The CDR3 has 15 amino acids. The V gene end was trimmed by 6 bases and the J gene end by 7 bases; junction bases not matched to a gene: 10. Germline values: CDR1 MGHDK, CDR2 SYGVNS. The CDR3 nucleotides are TGTGCCAGCAGGAAGGGACTAGGGGCAGGCGGGGAGCTGTTTTTT. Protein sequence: CASRKGLGAGGELFF.

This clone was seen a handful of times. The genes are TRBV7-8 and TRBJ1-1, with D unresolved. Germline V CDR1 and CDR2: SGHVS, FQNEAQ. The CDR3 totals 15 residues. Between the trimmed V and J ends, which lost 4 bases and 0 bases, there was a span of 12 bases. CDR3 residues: CASSSSWRMNTEAFF. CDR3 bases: TGTGCCAGCAGCTCGAGTTGGCGGATGAACACTGAAGCTTTCTTT.

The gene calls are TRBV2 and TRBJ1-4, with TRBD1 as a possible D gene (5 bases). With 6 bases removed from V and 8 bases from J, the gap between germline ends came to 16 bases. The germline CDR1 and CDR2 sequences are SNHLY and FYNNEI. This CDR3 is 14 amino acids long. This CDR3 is CASSGPQGGEKLFF. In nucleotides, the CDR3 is TGTGCCAGCAGCGGACCGCAGGGTGGCGAAAAACTGTTTTTT.

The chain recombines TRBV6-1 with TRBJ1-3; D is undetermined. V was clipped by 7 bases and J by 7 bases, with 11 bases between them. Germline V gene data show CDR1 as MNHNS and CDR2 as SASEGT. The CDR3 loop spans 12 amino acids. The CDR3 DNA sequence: TGTGCCAGCACCCGGCTGGGCAACACCATATATTTT. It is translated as CASTRLGNTIYF.

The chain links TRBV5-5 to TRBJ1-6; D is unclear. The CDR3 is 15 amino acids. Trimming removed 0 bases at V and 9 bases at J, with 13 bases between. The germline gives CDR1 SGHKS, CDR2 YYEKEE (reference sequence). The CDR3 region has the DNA TGTGCCAGCAGCTTGGAACAGAATCTGGCTTCACCCCTCCACTTT. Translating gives CASSLEQNLASPLHF.

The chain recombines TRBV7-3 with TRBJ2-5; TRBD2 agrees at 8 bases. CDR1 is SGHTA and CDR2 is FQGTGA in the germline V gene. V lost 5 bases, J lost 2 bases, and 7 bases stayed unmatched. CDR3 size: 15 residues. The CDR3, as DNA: TGTGCCAGCAGCCGGGTGGCGGGGGGACAAGAGACCCAGTACTTC. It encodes CASSRVAGGQETQYF.

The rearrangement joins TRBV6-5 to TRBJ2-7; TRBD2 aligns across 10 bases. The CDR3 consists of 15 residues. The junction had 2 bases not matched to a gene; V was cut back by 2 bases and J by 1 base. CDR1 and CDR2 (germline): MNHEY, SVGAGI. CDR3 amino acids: CASSYLAGVSYEQYF. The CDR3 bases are TGTGCCAGCAGTTACCTAGCGGGGGTATCCTACGAGCAGTACTTC.

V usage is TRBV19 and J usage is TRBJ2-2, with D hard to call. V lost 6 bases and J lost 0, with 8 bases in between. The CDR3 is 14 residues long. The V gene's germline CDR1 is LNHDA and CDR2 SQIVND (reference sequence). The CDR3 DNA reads TGTGCCAGTAGACCCTATACGAACACCGGGGAGCTGTTTTTT. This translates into CASRPYTNTGELFF.

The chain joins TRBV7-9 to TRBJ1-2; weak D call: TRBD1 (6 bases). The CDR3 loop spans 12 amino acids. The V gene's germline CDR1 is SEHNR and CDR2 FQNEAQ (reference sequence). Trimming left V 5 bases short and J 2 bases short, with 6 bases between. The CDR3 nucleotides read TGTGCCAGCAGCACAGGGAACTATGGCTACACCTTC. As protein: CASSTGNYGYTF. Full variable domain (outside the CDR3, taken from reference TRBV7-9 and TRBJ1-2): DTGVSQNPRHKITKRGQNVTFRCDPISEHNRLYWYRQTLGQGPEFLTYFQNEAQLEKSRLLSDRFSAERPKGSFSTLEIQRTEQGDSAMYLCASSTGNYGYTFGSGTRLTVV.

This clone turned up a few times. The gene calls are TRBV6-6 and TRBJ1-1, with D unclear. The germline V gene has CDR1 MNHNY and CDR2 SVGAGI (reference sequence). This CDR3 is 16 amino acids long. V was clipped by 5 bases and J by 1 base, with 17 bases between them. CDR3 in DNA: TGTGCCAGCAGTCGGAATGCCGGGTCGTCGAACACTGAAGCTTTCTTT. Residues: CASSRNAGSSNTEAFF.

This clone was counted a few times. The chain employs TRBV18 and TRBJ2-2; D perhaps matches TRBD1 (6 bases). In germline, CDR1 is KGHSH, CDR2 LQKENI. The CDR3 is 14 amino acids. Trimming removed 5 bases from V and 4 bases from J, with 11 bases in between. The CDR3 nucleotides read TGTGCCAGCTCAAACAGGGTTGGCACCGGGGAGCTGTTTTTT. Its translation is CASSNRVGTGELFF.

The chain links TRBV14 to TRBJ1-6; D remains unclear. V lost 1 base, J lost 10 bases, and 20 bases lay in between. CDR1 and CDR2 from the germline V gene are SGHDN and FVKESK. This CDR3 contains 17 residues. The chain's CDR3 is CASSQVRDFPEFSPLHF. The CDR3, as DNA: TGTGCCAGCAGCCAAGTCCGGGATTTTCCCGAGTTCTCACCCCTCCACTTT.

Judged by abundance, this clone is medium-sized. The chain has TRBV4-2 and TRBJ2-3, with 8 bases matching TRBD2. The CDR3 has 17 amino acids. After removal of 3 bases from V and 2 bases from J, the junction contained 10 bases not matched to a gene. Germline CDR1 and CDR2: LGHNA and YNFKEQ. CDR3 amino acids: CASSQDRLARSTDTQYF. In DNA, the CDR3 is TGTGCCAGCAGCCAGGATAGACTAGCGAGGTCCACAGATACGCAGTATTTT.

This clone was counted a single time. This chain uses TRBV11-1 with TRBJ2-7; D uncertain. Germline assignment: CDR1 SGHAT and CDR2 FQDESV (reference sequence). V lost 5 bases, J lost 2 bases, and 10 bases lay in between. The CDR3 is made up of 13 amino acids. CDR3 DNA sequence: TGTGCCAGCAGCACCACTCGTACCTACGAGCAGTACTTC. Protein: CASSTTRTYEQYF.

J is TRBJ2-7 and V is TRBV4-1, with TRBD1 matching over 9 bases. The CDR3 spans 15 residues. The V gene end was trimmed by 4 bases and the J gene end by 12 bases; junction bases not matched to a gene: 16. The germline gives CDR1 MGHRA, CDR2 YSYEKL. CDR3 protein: CASSPPGQGGTSRYF. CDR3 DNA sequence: TGCGCCAGCAGCCCGCCGGGACAGGGCGGAACAAGTCGGTACTTC.

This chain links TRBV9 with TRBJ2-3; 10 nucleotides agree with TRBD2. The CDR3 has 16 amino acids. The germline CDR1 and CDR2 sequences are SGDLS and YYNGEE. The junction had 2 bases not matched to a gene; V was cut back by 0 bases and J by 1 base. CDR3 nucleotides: TGTGCCAGCAGCGTAGATCTAGCGGGGGGCACAGATACGCAGTATTTT. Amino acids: CASSVDLAGGTDTQYF.

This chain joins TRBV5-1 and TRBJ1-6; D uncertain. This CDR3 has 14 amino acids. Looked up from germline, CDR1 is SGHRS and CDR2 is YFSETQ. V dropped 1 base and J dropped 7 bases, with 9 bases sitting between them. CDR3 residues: CASSLRGGNSPLHF. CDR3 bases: TGCGCCAGCAGCTTGCGAGGTGGGAATTCACCCCTCCACTTT.

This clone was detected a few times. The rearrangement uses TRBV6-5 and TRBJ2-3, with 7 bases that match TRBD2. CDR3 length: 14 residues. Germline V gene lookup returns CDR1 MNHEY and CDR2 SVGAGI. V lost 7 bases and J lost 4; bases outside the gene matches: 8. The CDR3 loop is CASKRGELADTQYF. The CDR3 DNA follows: TGTGCCAGCAAGCGGGGCGAACTGGCAGATACGCAGTATTTT.

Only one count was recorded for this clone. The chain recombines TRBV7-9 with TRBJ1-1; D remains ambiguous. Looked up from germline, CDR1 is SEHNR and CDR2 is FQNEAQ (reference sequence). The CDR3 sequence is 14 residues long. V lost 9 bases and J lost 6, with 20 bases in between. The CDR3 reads CASTEGTGRAEAFF. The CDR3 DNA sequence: TGTGCCAGTACGGAGGGCACCGGGAGGGCTGAAGCTTTCTTT.

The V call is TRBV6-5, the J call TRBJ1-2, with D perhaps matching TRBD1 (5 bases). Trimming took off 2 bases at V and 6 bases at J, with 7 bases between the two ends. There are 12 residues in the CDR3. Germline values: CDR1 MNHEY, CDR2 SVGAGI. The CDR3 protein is CASSYKGDGYTF. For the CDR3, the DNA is TGTGCCAGCAGTTACAAAGGGGATGGCTACACCTTC.

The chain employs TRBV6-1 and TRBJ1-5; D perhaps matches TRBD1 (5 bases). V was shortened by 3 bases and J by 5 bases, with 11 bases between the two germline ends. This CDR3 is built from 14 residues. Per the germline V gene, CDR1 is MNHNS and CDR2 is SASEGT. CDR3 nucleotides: TGTGCCAGCAGTGAGCAGTGGGGCTATCAGCCCCAGCATTTT. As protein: CASSEQWGYQPQHF.

The CDR3 region is CASSPQFLAGRGNEQFF. CDR3 DNA sequence: TGCGCCAGCAGCCCCCAATTTCTAGCGGGAAGAGGCAATGAGCAGTTCTTC. V and J are TRBV4-1 and TRBJ2-1, with 9 bases fitting TRBD2. There are 17 residues in the CDR3. Trimming at V came to 4 bases and at J to 6 bases, leaving 13 bases not matched to a gene. Germline CDR1 MGHRA, CDR2 YSYEKL.

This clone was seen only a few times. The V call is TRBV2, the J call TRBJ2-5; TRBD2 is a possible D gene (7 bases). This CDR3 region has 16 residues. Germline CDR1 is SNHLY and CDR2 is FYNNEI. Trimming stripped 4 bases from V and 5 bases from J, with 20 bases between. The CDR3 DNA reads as TGTGCCAGCAGTGGTTCGTCGAGGGGGGGCAAGGAGACCCAGTACTTC. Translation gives CASSGSSRGGKETQYF.

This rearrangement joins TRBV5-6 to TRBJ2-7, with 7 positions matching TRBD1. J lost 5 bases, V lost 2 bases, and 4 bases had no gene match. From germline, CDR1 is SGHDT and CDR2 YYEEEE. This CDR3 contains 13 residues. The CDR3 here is CASSLQGLHEQYF. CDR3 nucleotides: TGTGCCAGCAGCTTACAGGGGTTGCACGAGCAGTACTTC.